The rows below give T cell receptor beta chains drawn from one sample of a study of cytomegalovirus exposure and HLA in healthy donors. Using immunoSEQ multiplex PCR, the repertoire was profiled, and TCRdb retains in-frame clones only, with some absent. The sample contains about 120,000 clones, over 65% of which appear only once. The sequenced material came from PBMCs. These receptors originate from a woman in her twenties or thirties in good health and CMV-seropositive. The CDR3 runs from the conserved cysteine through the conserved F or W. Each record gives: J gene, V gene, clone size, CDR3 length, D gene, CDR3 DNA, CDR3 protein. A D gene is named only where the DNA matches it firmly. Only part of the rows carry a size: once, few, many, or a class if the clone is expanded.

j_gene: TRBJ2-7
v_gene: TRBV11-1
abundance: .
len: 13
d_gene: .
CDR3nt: TGTGCCAGCAGCTTCAGAAATTCCTACGAGCAGTACTTC
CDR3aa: CASSFRNSYEQYF

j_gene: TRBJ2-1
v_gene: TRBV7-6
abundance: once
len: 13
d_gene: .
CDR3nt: TGTGCCAGCAGCAGAACTAGATACAATGAGCAGTTCTTC
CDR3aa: CASSRTRYNEQFF

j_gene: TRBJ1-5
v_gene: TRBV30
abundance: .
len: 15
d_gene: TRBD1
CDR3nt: TGTGCCTGGAGTGTAAGGACAGGGAGGGATCAGCCCCAGCATTTT
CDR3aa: CAWSVRTGRDQPQHF

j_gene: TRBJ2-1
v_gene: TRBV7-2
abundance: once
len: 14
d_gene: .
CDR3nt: TGTGCCAGCAGCTTCGGATTAGGGGTTATAGGGCAGTTCTTC
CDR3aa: CASSFGLGVIGQFF

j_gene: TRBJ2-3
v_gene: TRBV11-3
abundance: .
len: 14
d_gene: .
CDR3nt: TGTGCCAGCAGCACCCGGGATGGCACAGATACGCAGTATTTT
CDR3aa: CASSTRDGTDTQYF

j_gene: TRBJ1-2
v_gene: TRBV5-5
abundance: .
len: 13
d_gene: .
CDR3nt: TGTGCCAGCAGCTCGGACAGTAACTATGGCTACACCTTC
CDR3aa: CASSSDSNYGYTF

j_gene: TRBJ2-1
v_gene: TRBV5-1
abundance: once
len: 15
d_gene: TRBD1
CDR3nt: TGCGCCAGCAGCTCCGGGACAGGGTACTACAATGAGCAGTTCTTC
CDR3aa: CASSSGTGYYNEQFF

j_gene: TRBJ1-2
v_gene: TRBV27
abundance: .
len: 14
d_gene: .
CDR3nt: TGTGCCAGCAGGGAATACCAGGGTTTGGGTGGCTACACCTTC
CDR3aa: CASREYQGLGGYTF

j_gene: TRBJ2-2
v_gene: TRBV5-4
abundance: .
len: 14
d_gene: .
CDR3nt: TGTGCCAGCAGCCCCCCCCTTCCAGGCGGGGAGCTGTTTTTT
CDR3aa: CASSPPLPGGELFF

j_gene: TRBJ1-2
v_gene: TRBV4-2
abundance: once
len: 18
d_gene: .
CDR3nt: TGTGCCAGCAGCCAAGAGCGACCTTGGGCAGCGGGAAACTATGGCTACACCTTC
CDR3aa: CASSQERPWAAGNYGYTF

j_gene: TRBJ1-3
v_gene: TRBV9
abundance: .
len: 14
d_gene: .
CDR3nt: TGTGCCAGCAGCGTAGACTTCTCTGGAAACACCATATATTTT
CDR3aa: CASSVDFSGNTIYF

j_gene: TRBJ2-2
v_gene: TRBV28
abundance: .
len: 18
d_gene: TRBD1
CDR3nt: TGTGCCAGCAGTCCCGTACAGGGACAGGGGGTTTCCCCCGGGGAGCTGTTTTTT
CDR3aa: CASSPVQGQGVSPGELFF

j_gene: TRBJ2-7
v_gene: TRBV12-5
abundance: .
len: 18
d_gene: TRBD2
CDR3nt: TGTGCTAGTGGGCGGGGGGGACTAGCGGGGGAAAGCTCCTACGAGCAGTACTTC
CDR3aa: CASGRGGLAGESSYEQYF

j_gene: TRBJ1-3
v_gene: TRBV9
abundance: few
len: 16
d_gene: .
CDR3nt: TGTGCCAGCAGCGCCCAGGGACTAAACTCTGGAAACACCATATATTTT
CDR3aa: CASSAQGLNSGNTIYF

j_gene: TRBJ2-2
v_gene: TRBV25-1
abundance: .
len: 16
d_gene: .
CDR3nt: TGTGCCAGCAGTGAATTTACCGGGACGAACACCGGGGAGCTGTTTTTT
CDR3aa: CASSEFTGTNTGELFF

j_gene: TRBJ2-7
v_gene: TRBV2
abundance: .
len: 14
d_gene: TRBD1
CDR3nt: TGTGCCAGTAGCCCCGGGACAGGGTCCTACGAGCAGTACTTC
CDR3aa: CASSPGTGSYEQYF

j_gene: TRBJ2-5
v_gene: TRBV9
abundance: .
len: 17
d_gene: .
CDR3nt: TGTGCCAGCAGCGTAGGTGGAGGACGGACGGACCAAGAGACCCAGTACTTC
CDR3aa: CASSVGGGRTDQETQYF

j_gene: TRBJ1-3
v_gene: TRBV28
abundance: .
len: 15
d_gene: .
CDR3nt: TGTGCCAGCAGTGGTCACAGGAGCTCTGGAAACACCATATATTTT
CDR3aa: CASSGHRSSGNTIYF

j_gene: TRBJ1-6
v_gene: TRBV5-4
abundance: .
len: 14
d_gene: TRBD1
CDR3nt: TGTGCCAGCAGCTTGAGGGACAGAAATTCACCCCTCCACTTT
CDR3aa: CASSLRDRNSPLHF

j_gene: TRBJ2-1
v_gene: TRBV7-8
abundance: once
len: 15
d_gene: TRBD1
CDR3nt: TGTGCCAGCAGCTCCCAAGGGACAGGGGGCAGTGAGCAGTTCTTC
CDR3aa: CASSSQGTGGSEQFF

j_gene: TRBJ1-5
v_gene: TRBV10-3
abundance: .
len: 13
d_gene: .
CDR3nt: TGTGCCATCAGTTCAGGGATCGACCAGCCCCAGCATTTT
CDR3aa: CAISSGIDQPQHF

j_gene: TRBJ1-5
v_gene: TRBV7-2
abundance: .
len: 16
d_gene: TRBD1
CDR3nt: TGTGCCAGCAGCTTAGAAGGGGACAGGGGGCGTCAGCCCCAGCATTTT
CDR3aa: CASSLEGDRGRQPQHF

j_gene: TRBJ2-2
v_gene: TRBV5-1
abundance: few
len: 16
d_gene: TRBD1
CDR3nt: TGCGCCAGCAGCTTTCAGGGGGCGGGAACAACCGGGGAGCTGTTTTTT
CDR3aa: CASSFQGAGTTGELFF

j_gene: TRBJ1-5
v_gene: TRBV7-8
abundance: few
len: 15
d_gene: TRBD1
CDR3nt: TGTGCCAGCAGCTTCTGGGACAGGGGGTTTCAGCCCCAGCATTTT
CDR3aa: CASSFWDRGFQPQHF

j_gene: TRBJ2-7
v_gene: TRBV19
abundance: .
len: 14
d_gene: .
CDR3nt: TGTGCCACGCGAAACGGCGGCCAAAACTACGAGCAGTACTTC
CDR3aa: CATRNGGQNYEQYF

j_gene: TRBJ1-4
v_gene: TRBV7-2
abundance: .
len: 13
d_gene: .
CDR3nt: TGTGCCAGCAGCGCCTCCCAGGAGGCAAAACTGTTTTTT
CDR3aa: CASSASQEAKLFF

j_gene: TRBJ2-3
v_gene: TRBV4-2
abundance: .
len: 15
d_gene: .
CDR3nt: TGTGCCAGCAGCCAAGAGGGGCGGACCACAGATACGCAGTATTTT
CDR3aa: CASSQEGRTTDTQYF

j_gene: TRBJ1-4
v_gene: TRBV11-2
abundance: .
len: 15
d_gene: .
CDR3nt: TGTGCCAGCAGCCCAGCGGGGGGGGCCGGTGAAAAACTGTTTTTT
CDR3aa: CASSPAGGAGEKLFF

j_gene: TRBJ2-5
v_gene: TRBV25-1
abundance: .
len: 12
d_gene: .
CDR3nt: TGTGCCAGCAGGAGTCCCCAAGAGACCCAGTACTTC
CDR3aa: CASRSPQETQYF

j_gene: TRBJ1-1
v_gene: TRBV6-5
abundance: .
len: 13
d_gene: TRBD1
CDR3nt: TGTGCCAGCAGTCCAATACAGGGGCTAGAAGCTTTCTTT
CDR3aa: CASSPIQGLEAFF

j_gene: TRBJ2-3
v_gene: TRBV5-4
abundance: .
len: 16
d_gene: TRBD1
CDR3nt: TGTGCCAGCAGCTCGTCCCGGACAGGGAAAGGAGATACGCAGTATTTT
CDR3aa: CASSSSRTGKGDTQYF

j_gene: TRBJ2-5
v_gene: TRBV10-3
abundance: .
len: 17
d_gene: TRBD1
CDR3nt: TGTGCCATCAGTGACCCCGCGGGGACAGGGGGCCAAGAGACCCAGTACTTC
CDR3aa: CAISDPAGTGGQETQYF

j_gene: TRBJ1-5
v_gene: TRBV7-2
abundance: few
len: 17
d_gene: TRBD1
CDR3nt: TGTGCCAGCAGCTTAGTCGCGGACAGGGGGCGCTTGCAGCCCCAGCATTTT
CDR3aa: CASSLVADRGRLQPQHF

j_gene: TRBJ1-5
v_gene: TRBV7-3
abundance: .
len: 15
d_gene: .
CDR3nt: TGTGCCAGCAGCCCCGAAGGGGGTTACAATCAGCCCCAGCATTTT
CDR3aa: CASSPEGGYNQPQHF

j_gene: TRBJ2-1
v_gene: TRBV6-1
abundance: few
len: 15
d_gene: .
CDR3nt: TGTGCCAGCAGTGAACCGATAGGGACACCCCATGAGCAGTTCTTC
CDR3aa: CASSEPIGTPHEQFF

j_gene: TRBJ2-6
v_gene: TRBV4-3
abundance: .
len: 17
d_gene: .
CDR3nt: TGCGCCAGCAGCCAAGATATAGGAGGGGCTGGGGCCAACGTCCTGACTTTC
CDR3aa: CASSQDIGGAGANVLTF

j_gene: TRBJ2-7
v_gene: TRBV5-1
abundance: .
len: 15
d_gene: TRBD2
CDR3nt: TGCGCCAGCAGCCCCGGGACTAGCGGGGGGGACGAGCAGTACTTC
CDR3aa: CASSPGTSGGDEQYF

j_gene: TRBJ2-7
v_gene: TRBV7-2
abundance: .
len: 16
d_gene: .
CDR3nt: TGTGCCAGCAGCTTCCCCGCCGAAATCGGGGGGCACGAGCAGTACTTC
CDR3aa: CASSFPAEIGGHEQYF

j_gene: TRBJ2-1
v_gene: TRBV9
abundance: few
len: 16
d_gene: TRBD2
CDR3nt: TGTGCCAGCAGCGTAGGTCTAGCGGGTCAAGTCAATGAGCAGTTCTTC
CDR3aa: CASSVGLAGQVNEQFF

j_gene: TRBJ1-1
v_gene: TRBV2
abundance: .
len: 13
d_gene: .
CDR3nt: TGTGCCAGCAGTGATCCCCAGAACACTGAAGCTTTCTTT
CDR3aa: CASSDPQNTEAFF